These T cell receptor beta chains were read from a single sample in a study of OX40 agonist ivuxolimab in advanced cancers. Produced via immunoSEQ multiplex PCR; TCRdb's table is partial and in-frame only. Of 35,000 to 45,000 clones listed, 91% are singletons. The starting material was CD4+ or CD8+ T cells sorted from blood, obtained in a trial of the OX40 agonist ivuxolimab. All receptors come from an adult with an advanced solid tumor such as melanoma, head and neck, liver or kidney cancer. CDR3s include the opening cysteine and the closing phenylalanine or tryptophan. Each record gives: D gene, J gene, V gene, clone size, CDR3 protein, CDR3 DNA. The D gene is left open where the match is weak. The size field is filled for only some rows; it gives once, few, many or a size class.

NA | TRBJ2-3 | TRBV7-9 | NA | CASSLLDTQYF | TGTGCCAGCAGCTTATTAGATACGCAGTATTTT
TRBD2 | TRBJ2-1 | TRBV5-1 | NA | CASSLRLAGGMNEQFF | TGCGCCAGCAGCTTACGACTAGCGGGAGGGATGAATGAGCAGTTCTTC
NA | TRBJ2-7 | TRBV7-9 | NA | CASSPEDRAYEQYF | TGTGCCAGCAGCCCTGAGGACAGAGCCTACGAGCAGTACTTC
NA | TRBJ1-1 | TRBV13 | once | CASSKQGGNTEAFF | TGTGCCAGCAGCAAACAGGGTGGGAACACTGAAGCTTTCTTT
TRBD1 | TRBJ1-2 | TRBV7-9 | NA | CASSWQGQVHYGYTF | TGTGCCAGCAGCTGGCAGGGACAGGTTCACTATGGCTACACCTTC
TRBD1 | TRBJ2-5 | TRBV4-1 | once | CASSYYQGQQETQYF | TGCGCCAGCAGCTATTATCAGGGACAGCAAGAGACCCAGTACTTC
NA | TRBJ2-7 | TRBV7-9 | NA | CASSFGDGSGYEQYF | TGTGCCAGCAGCTTCGGGGACGGGAGCGGCTACGAGCAGTACTTC
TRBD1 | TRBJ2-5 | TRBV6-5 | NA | CASRATGSISETQYF | TGTGCCAGCAGGGCGACAGGGAGTATCTCCGAGACCCAGTACTTC
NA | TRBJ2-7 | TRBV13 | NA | CASTQHHNGGYEQYF | TGTGCCAGCACCCAACATCACAACGGGGGCTACGAGCAGTACTTC
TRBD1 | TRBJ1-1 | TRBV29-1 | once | CSVVQGVATEAFF | TGCAGCGTTGTACAGGGGGTCGCCACTGAAGCTTTCTTT
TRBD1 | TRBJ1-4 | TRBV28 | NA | CASRQPNRGKPMGKLFF | TGTGCCAGCAGGCAACCAAACAGGGGCAAGCCCATGGGAAAACTGTTTTTT
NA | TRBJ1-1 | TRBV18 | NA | CASSPYTPGGGTEAFF | TGTGCCAGCTCACCCTATACGCCCGGGGGAGGCACTGAAGCTTTCTTT
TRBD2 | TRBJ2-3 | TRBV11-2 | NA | CASSLGMAAGGPTDTQYF | TGTGCCAGCAGCTTAGGAATGGCAGCGGGAGGGCCCACAGATACGCAGTATTTT
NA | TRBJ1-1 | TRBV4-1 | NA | CASSQEGRLNTEAFF | TGCGCCAGCAGCCAAGAGGGCAGGTTAAACACTGAAGCTTTCTTT
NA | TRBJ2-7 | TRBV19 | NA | CASSDGSYEQYF | TGTGCCAGTAGTGACGGCTCCTACGAGCAGTACTTC
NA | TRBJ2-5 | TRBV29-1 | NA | CSVEDRRGYETQYF | TGCAGCGTTGAAGATCGGAGAGGCTACGAGACCCAGTACTTC
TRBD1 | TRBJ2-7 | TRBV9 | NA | CASSVGGQGGSYEQYF | TGTGCCAGCAGCGTAGGGGGACAGGGTGGATCCTACGAGCAGTACTTC
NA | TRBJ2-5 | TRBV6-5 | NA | CASSYSLWGVGETQYF | TGTGCCAGCAGTTATTCTTTGTGGGGGGTCGGGGAGACCCAGTACTTC
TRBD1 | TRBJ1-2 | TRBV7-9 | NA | CASSFDRVEGYTF | TGTGCCAGCAGCTTCGACAGGGTAGAAGGCTACACCTTC
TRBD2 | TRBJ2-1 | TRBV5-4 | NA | CASSLELAEYHEQFF | TGTGCCAGCAGCTTGGAGCTAGCGGAGTACCATGAGCAGTTCTTC
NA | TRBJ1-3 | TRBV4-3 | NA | CASSPGDFSGNTIYF | TGCGCCAGCAGCCCGGGGGACTTCTCTGGAAACACCATATATTTT
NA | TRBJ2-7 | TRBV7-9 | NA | CASSVPGGEQYF | TGTGCCAGCAGCGTACCAGGCGGCGAGCAGTACTTC
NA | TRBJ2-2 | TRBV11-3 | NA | CASSLSVTNTGELFF | TGTGCCAGCAGCTTATCTGTCACCAACACCGGGGAGCTGTTTTTT
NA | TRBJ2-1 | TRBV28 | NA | CASSPRGVQTIEGNEQFF | TGTGCCAGCAGCCCTAGGGGGGTCCAGACGATTGAGGGAAATGAGCAGTTCTTC
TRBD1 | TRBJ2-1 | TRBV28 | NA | CASSHRGDLHNEQFF | TGTGCCAGCAGCCACAGGGGGGACCTGCACAATGAGCAGTTCTTC
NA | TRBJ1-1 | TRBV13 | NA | CASSQPGGRTEAFF | TGTGCCAGCAGCCAACCCGGGGGCAGGACTGAAGCTTTCTTT
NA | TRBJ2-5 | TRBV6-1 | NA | CASSARETQYF | TGTGCCAGCAGTGCCAGAGAGACCCAGTACTTC
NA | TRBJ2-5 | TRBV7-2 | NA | CASSLAGRVLHGGTKETQYF | TGTGCCAGCAGCTTAGCGGGGCGCGTCCTCCATGGCGGGACGAAAGAGACCCAGTACTTC
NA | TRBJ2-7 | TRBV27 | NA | CASSLRDRQGSYEQYF | TGTGCCAGCAGCCTCCGTGATCGGCAGGGCTCCTACGAGCAGTACTTC
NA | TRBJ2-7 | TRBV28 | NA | CASSQASYEQYF | TGTGCCAGCAGTCAAGCGTCCTACGAGCAGTACTTC
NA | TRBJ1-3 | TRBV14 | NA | CASSQVSDSGNTIYF | TGTGCCAGCAGCCAAGTGTCGGACTCTGGAAACACCATATATTTT
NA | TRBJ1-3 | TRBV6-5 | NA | CASEGGDTIYF | TGTGCCAGCGAGGGCGGAGACACCATATATTTT
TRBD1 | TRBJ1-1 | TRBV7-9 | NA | CASSLGDREAFF | TGTGCCAGCAGCTTAGGGGACAGAGAAGCTTTCTTT
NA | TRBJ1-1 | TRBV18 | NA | CASSSPPSSSDTEAFF | TGTGCCAGCTCATCACCTCCTTCCAGTTCCGACACTGAAGCTTTCTTT
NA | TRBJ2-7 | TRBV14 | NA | CASSQDLSYEQYF | TGTGCCAGCAGCCAAGATCTATCCTACGAGCAGTACTTC
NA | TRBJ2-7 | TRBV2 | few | CASSDRLSDEQYF | TGTGCCAGCAGTGATCGGCTAAGCGACGAGCAGTACTTC
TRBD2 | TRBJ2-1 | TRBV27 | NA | CASSSSGSWYEQFF | TGTGCCAGCAGCTCTAGCGGGAGTTGGTATGAGCAGTTCTTC
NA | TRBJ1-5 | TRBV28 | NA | CASSPDRPQHF | TGTGCCAGCAGTCCCGACAGGCCCCAGCATTTT
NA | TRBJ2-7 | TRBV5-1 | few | CASSPWTSYEQYF | TGCGCCAGCAGCCCTTGGACCTCCTACGAGCAGTACTTC
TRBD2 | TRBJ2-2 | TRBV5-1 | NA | CASESGTSGTGELFF | TGCGCCAGCGAGTCCGGGACTAGCGGAACCGGGGAGCTGTTTTTT
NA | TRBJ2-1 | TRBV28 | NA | CASSSAVSSYNEQFF | TGTGCCAGCAGTTCAGCGGTTAGCTCCTACAATGAGCAGTTCTTC